These 5 T cell receptor beta chains originate from one sample sequenced in a study of control samples from healthy donors and cancer patients. Sequencing used immunoSEQ multiplex PCR; TCRdb keeps in-frame clones, though not all of them. The sample has around 140,000 clones, about 90% seen once. The sequencing input was PBMCs. All receptors come from a man between 50 and 59 years old with head and neck cancer.

The chain carries TRBV27 and TRBJ1-6; D call uncertain. The CDR3 is 14 residues long. Trimming took off 3 bases at V and 9 bases at J, with 12 bases between the two ends. CDR1 MNHEY and CDR2 SMNVEV come from the germline V gene (reference sequence). The CDR3 protein is CASSFRSLRSPLHF. The CDR3 nucleotides read TGTGCCAGCAGTTTTCGAAGCCTTCGTTCACCCCTCCACTTT.

The CDR3 spells CASSFRDMSEQYF. DNA for the CDR3: TGTGCCAGCAGCTTCCGGGACATGAGCGAGCAGTACTTC. The rearrangement links TRBV7-9 to TRBJ2-7, with D maybe TRBD1 (6 bases). The ends were cut back, 3 bases at V and 6 bases at J, with 12 bases in the middle. Per the germline V gene, CDR1 is SEHNR and CDR2 is FQNEAQ (reference sequence). The CDR3 extends over 13 amino acids.

The genes are TRBV7-9 and TRBJ1-6, with D possibly matching TRBD1 (6 bases). This CDR3 spans 14 amino acids. The V gene lost 4 bases and the J gene lost 5 bases, with 9 bases spanning the gap. CDR1 and CDR2 from the germline V gene are SEHNR and FQNEAQ (reference sequence). CDR3 coding DNA: TGTGCCAGCAGCTGGGCAGGGGATAATTCACCCCTCCACTTT. The encoded protein is CASSWAGDNSPLHF.

This chain joins TRBV7-7 and TRBJ2-7; 8 bases fit TRBD1. This CDR3 contains 16 residues. V lost 3 bases to trimming and J lost 7 bases; unmatched junction nucleotides: 14. Per the germline V gene, CDR1 is SSHAT and CDR2 is FNYEAQ (reference sequence). CDR3 in amino acids: CASSLGLGGTGGEQYF. Here the CDR3 DNA reads TGTGCCAGCAGCTTGGGCTTGGGCGGGACAGGTGGTGAGCAGTACTTC.

The V and J genes are TRBV11-2 and TRBJ2-1, with no clear D. The germline gives CDR1 SGHAT, CDR2 FQNNGV. The CDR3 contains 16 residues. V was clipped by 5 bases and J by 0 bases, with 14 bases between them. The DNA of the CDR3 is TGTGCCAGCAGCCGCCGCTCAAGGGTCTCCTACAATGAGCAGTTCTTC. It yields the protein CASSRRSRVSYNEQFF.